The 17 T cell receptor beta chains below were found in one sample sequenced in a study of blood T cell repertoires in COVID-19. Libraries were prepared by immunoSEQ multiplex PCR; TCRdb keeps only in-frame clonotypes and omits some of them. The sample carries under 150,000 clones, more than 70% recorded once. Sequenced sample: peripheral blood. Source of these receptors: a woman aged 70-85 years who had recovered from COVID-19.

This clone was picked up one time. The chain recombines TRBV10-3 with TRBJ2-3; D perhaps matches TRBD1 (5 bases). V lost 5 bases and J 2 bases, leaving 11 bases between the germline ends. Germline V CDR1 and CDR2: ENHRY, SYGVKD. This CDR3 has 14 residues. The CDR3 nucleotides are TGTGCCATCAGTCAACAGGCCTCCACAGATACGCAGTATTTT. Protein: CAISQQASTDTQYF.

The chain recombines TRBV30 with TRBJ1-2; possible D gene TRBD1, 6 bases. V lost 0 bases and J 4 bases, leaving 9 bases between the germline ends. CDR1 GTSNPN and CDR2 SVGIG come from the germline V gene (reference sequence). The CDR3 covers 13 residues. The CDR3 coding sequence is TGTGCCTGGAGTGTAGAGGACAGCTATGGCTACACCTTC. The encoded protein is CAWSVEDSYGYTF.

As DNA, the CDR3 is TGTGCCAGCACTAAGGGGGACATGCCAGGCTTCTATGGCTACACCTTC. Amino acids: CASTKGDMPGFYGYTF. The chain uses TRBV6-6 and TRBJ1-2; D is possibly TRBD1 (6 bases). V lost 7 bases and J 4 bases, leaving 22 bases between the germline ends. The length of the CDR3 is 16 residues. Germline assignment: CDR1 MNHNY and CDR2 SVGAGI (reference sequence).

The chain has TRBV29-1 and TRBJ1-2; perhaps TRBD1 as D (5 bases). The germline CDR1 and CDR2 sequences are SQVTM and ANQGSEA. The V and J ends lost 6 bases and 2 bases respectively, with 13 bases between them. The CDR3 runs to 13 residues. This chain's CDR3 is CSVGRGVNYGYTF. The CDR3 DNA is TGCAGCGTCGGGAGGGGTGTCAACTATGGCTACACCTTC.

This CDR3 is CASSRASGGGNEQFF. The CDR3 DNA reads as TGTGCCAGCAGCCGAGCTAGCGGGGGGGGCAATGAGCAGTTCTTC. This chain links TRBV2 with TRBJ2-1, with 12 bases matching TRBD2. Germline CDR1 reads SNHLY; CDR2 reads FYNNEI. The CDR3 extends over 15 amino acids. After removal of 6 bases from V and 6 bases from J, the junction contained 6 bases not matched to a gene.

The CDR3 sequence: CASSPSGNPSYGYTF. DNA for the CDR3: TGTGCCAGCTCACCATCCGGGAACCCGAGCTATGGCTACACCTTC. J is TRBJ1-2 and V is TRBV18; D unresolved. CDR3 length: 15 residues. Trimming removed 2 bases from V and 4 bases from J, with 14 bases in between. Germline CDR1 and CDR2: KGHSH and LQKENI.

V usage is TRBV7-3 and J usage is TRBJ2-1; tentative D call: TRBD2 (7 bases). Germline lookup yields CDR1 SGHTA and CDR2 FQGTGA. The germline V and J ends were trimmed by 5 bases and 5 bases, with 19 bases remaining between them. The CDR3 runs to 16 residues. The CDR3 DNA reads TGTGCCAGCAGCCTCCCTTTGGGCGGGGGCCACAATGAGCAGTTCTTC. The encoded protein is CASSLPLGGGHNEQFF.

This chain uses TRBV7-2 with TRBJ2-3, with TRBD2 as a possible D gene (7 bases). The germline gives CDR1 SGHTA, CDR2 FQGNSA. The V end was cut by 5 bases, the J end by 4 bases, with 16 bases between. The CDR3 length is 15 residues. This CDR3 is CASSLRGATPDTQYF. Here the CDR3 DNA reads TGTGCCAGCAGCCTCCGGGGGGCGACACCAGATACGCAGTATTTT.

The chain couples TRBV3-1 (or the pseudogene TRBV3-2) to TRBJ2-3, with 8 bases lining up with TRBD2. Germline-derived CDR1 and CDR2 are LGHDT and YNNKEL (reference sequence). J gave up 4 bases and V 4 bases, and 1 base lay outside the gene matches. The CDR3 length is 13 residues. CDR3 residues: CASSPGGSDTQYF. CDR3 in DNA: TGTGCCAGCAGCCCGGGGGGGTCAGATACGCAGTATTTT.

The CDR3 loop is CASSMDRGDTEAFF. As DNA, the CDR3 is TGCGCCAGCAGCATGGACAGGGGGGACACTGAAGCTTTCTTT. This chain connects TRBV4-3 to TRBJ1-1, with TRBD1 identical over 10 bases. Germline lookup yields CDR1 LGHNA and CDR2 YSLEER. The length of the CDR3 is 14 residues. The V and J ends lost 5 bases and 3 bases, in that order; junction bases with no gene match: 3.

The chain combines TRBV18 with TRBJ2-2, with TRBD1 as a possible D gene (5 bases). Germline loops: CDR1 KGHSH, CDR2 LQKENI. The ends were cut back, 2 bases at V and 1 base at J, with 11 bases in the middle. CDR3 length: 16 residues. The CDR3: CASSPYSGQNTGELFF. CDR3 bases: TGTGCCAGCTCACCATACTCAGGGCAGAACACCGGGGAGCTGTTTTTT.

The chain uses TRBV5-1 and TRBJ1-1, with unresolved D. The CDR3 contains 13 residues. Germline V gene lookup returns CDR1 SGHRS and CDR2 YFSETQ. The ends were cut back, 4 bases at V and 4 bases at J, with 11 bases in the middle. The CDR3 is CASSPTAATEAFF. The CDR3 DNA sequence: TGCGCCAGCAGCCCGACTGCCGCCACTGAAGCTTTCTTT. Complete variable domain (other parts from reference TRBV5-1 and TRBJ1-1): KAGVTQTPRYLIKTRGQQVTLSCSPISGHRSVSWYQQTPGQGLQFLFEYFSETQRNKGNFPGRFSGRQFSNSRSEMNVSTLELGDSALYLCASSPTAATEAFFGQGTRLTVV.

The rearrangement links TRBV6-5 to TRBJ2-7, with 8 bases aligning to TRBD1. This CDR3 spans 13 amino acids. Unmatched junction bases numbered 6, after V lost 6 bases and J lost 5 bases. Germline CDR1 reads MNHEY; CDR2 reads SVGAGI. Here the CDR3 DNA reads TGTGCCAGCAGACAGGGGGTTTCAAACGAGCAGTACTTC. Protein: CASRQGVSNEQYF.

The gene calls are TRBV19 and TRBJ2-7; 9 positions match TRBD1. In germline, CDR1 is LNHDA, CDR2 SQIVND (reference sequence). The CDR3 spans 13 residues. The V segment lost 6 bases and the J segment 4 bases; nucleotides outside the gene matches: 4. The CDR3 protein is CASSRDRAYEQYF. CDR3 DNA sequence: TGTGCCAGTAGCCGGGACAGGGCATACGAGCAGTACTTC.

This chain uses TRBV4-2 with TRBJ1-1; no definite D call. This CDR3 is built from 15 residues. CDR1 is LGHNA, CDR2 YNFKEQ, per germline. V shed 4 bases and J shed 3 bases, with 15 bases lying between them. CDR3 amino acids: CASSPDEAGDTEAFF. The CDR3 region has the DNA TGTGCCAGCAGCCCCGATGAGGCCGGGGACACTGAAGCTTTCTTT.

The CDR3 DNA reads TGTGCCAGCAGCGTAGGGGGCCAACGGAACACCATATATTTT. Its protein is CASSVGGQRNTIYF. The chain recombines TRBV9 with TRBJ1-3, with D perhaps TRBD1 (5 bases). Trimming took 0 bases from V and 7 from J, leaving 11 bases between them. CDR1 is SGDLS, CDR2 YYNGEE, per germline. The length of the CDR3 is 14 residues.

The J gene is TRBJ1-1, the V gene TRBV6-6, with TRBD1 identical over 10 bases. The CDR3 is made up of 14 amino acids. Trimming removed 4 bases from V and 4 bases from J; junction bases left unmatched: 3. CDR1 is MNHNY and CDR2 is SVGAGI in the germline V gene (reference sequence). CDR3: CASSSDRGVTEAFF. The CDR3 DNA sequence: TGTGCCAGCAGTTCGGACAGGGGGGTCACTGAAGCTTTCTTT.